This section outlines one TCR beta chain sequence together with its context. The junction does not match germline at one end; this may be a read error. Methods used by the authors: For nucleated cells, counts were estimated from reference gene primer amplification. Assay used: immunoSEQ multiplex PCR; TCRdb lists only in-frame clones, some missing. Clonal size and the V and J genes are those of that table, whereas D and trimming came from the DNA. The data show 80,000 to 130,000 clones, roughly 90% seen once. This entry comes from a study of blood T cell repertoires in COVID-19. Study details: Acute and convalescent COVID-19 specimens originated in the United States, Italy and Spain.

Source material: peripheral blood. This receptor was obtained from a man in his sixties or seventies with acute or convalescent COVID-19.

The CDR3 DNA sequence: TGTGCCATAAGTGGGTCGATTGGGTCGGGAGGGCATGAGCAGTTCTTC. It translates to CAISGSIGSGGHEQFF. The chain links TRBV10-3 to TRBJ2-1, with TRBD2 matching over 8 bases. Germline CDR1 reads ENHRY; CDR2 reads SYGVKD. CDR3 length equals 16 residues.